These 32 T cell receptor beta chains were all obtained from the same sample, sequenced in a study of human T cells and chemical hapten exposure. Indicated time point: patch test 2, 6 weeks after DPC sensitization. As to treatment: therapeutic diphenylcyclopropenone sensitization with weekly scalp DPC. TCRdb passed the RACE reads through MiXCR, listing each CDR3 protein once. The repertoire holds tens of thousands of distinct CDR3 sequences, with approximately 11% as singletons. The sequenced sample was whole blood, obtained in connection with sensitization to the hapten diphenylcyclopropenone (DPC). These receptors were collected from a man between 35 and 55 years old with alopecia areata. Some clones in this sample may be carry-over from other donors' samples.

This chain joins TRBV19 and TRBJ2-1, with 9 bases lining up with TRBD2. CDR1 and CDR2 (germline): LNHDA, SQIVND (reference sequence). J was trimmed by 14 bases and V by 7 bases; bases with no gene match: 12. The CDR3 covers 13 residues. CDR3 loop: CASTRRREGRKFF. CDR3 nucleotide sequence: TGTGCCAGTACCCGCCGGCGGGAGGGCCGTAAGTTCTTC.

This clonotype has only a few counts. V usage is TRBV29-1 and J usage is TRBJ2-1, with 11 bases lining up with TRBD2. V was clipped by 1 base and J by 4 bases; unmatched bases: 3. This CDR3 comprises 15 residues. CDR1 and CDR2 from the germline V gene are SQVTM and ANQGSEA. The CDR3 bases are TGCAGCGTTGAAGTAGGGACTAGCGGTTACAATGAGCAGTTCTTC. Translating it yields CSVEVGTSGYNEQFF.

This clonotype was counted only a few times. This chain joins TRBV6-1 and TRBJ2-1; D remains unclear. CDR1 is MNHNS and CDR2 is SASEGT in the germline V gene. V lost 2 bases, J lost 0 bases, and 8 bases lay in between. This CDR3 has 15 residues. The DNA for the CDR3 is TGTGCCAGCAGTGAACGGCCGAGCTCCTACAATGAGCAGTTCTTC. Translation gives CASSERPSSYNEQFF.

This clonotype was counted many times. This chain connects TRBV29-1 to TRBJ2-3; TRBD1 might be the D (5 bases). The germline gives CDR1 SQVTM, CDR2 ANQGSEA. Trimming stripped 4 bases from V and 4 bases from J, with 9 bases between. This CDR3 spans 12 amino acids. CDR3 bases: TGCAGCGTTGCGCCAGGGTCAGATACGCAGTATTTT. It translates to CSVAPGSDTQYF.

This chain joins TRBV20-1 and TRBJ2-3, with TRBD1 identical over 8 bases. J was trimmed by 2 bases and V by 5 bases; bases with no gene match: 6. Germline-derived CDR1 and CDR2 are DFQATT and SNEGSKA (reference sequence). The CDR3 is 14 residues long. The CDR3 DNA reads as TGCAGTGCTCGAAGACAGGGGCACACAGATACGCAGTATTTT. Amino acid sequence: CSARRQGHTDTQYF.

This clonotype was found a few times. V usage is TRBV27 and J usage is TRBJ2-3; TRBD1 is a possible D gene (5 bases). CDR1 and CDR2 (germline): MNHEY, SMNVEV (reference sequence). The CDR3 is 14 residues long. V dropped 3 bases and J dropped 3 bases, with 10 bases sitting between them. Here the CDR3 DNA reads TGTGCCAGCAGTTTGGGGCGACAGACAGATACGCAGTATTTT. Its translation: CASSLGRQTDTQYF.

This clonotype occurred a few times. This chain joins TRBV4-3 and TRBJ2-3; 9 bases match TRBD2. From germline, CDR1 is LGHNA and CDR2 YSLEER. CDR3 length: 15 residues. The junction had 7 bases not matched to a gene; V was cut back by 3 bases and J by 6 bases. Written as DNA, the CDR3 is TGCGCCAGCAGCCAGGCTAGCGGGACCTCCGATACGCAGTATTTT. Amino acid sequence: CASSQASGTSDTQYF.

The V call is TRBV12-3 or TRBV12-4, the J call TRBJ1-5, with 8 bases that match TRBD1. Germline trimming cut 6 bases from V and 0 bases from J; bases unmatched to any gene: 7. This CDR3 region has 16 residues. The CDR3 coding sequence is TGTGCCAGCAGCGGGACAGGCGTTTATAGCAATCAGCCCCAGCATTTT. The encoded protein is CASSGTGVYSNQPQHF.

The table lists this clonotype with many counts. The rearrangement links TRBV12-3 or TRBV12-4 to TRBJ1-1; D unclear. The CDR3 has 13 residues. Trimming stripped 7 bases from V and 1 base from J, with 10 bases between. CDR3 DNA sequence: TGTGCCAGCACCCTGAGGGAGAACACTGAAGCTTTCTTT. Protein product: CASTLRENTEAFF.

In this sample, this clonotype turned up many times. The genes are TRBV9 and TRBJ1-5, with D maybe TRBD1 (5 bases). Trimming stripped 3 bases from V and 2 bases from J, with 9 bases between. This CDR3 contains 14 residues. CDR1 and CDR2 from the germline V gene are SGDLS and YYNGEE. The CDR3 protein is CASSAGRGNQPQHF. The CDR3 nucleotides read TGTGCCAGCAGCGCAGGGCGAGGCAATCAGCCCCAGCATTTT.

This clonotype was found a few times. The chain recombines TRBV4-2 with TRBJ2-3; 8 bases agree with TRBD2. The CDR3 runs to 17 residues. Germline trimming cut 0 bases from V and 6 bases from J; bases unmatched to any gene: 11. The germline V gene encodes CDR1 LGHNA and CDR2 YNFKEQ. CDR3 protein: CASSQDDDGRALDTQYF. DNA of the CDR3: TGTGCCAGCAGCCAAGATGATGACGGGAGGGCCTTGGATACGCAGTATTTT.

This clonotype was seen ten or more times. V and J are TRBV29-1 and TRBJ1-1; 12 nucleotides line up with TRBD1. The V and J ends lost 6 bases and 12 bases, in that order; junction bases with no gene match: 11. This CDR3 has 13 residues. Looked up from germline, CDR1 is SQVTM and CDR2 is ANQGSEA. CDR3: CSVKGGTGGFSFF. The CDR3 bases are TGCAGCGTAAAGGGGGGGACAGGGGGCTTCTCTTTCTTT.

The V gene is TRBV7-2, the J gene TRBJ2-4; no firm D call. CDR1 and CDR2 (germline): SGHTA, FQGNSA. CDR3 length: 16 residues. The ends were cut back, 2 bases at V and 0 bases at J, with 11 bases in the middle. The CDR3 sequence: CASSLQGTVAKNIQYF. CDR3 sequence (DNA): TGTGCCAGCAGCTTACAAGGCACCGTAGCCAAAAACATTCAGTACTTC.

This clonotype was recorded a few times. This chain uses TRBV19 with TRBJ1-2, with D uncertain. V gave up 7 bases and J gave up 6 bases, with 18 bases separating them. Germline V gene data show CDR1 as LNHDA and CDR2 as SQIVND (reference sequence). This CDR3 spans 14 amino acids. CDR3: CASTIGLSRHGYTF. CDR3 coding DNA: TGTGCCAGTACAATCGGTCTGAGCAGGCATGGCTACACCTTC.

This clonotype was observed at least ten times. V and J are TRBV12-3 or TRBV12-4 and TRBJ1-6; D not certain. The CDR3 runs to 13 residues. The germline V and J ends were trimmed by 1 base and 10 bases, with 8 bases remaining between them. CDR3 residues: CASSLGETSPLHF. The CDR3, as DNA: TGTGCCAGCAGTTTAGGAGAAACCTCACCCCTCCACTTT.

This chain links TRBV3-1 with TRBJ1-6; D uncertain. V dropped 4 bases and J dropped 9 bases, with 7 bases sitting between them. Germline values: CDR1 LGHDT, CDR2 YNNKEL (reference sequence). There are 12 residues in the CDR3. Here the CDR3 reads CASSPRRSPLHF. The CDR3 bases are TGTGCCAGCAGCCCTAGGCGTTCACCCCTCCACTTT.

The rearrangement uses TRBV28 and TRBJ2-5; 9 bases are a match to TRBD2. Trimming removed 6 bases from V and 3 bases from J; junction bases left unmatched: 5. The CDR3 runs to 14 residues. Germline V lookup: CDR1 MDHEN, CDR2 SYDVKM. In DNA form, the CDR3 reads TGTGCCAGCAGGGTGGCGGGGGGGGAAGAGACCCAGTACTTC. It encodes CASRVAGGEETQYF.

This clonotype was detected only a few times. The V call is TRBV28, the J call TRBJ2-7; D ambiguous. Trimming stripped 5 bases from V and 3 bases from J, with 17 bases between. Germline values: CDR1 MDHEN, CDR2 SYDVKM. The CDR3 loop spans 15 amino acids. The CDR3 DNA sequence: TGTGCCAGCAGTCCCTGGGCCAGTACCAACTACGAGCAGTACTTC. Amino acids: CASSPWASTNYEQYF.

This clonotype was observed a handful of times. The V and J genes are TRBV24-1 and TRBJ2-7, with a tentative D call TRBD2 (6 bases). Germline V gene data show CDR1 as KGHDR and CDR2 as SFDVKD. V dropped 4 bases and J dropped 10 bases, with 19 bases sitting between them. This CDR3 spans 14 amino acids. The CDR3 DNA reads TGTGCCACCAGTGACCTATACATGACTAGTCCCCAGTACGTC. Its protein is CATSDLYMTSPQYV.

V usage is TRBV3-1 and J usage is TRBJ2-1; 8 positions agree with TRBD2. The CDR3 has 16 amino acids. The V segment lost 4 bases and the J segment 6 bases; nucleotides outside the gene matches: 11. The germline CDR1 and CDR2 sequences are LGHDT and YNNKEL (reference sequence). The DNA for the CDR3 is TGTGCCAGCAGCCTTTTAGTTGGCAGCGGGGGCAATGAGCAGTTCTTC. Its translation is CASSLLVGSGGNEQFF.

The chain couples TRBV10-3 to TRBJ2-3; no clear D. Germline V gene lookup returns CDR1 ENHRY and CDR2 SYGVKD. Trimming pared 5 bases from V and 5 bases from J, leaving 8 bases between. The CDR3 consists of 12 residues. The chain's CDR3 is CAISSSGDTQYF. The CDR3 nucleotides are TGTGCCATCAGTAGTTCGGGAGATACGCAGTATTTT.

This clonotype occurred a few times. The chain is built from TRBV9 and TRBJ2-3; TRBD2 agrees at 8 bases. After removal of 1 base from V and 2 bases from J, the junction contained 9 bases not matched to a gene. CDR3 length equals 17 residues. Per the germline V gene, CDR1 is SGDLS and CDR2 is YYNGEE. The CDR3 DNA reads TGTGCCAGCAGCGTAACAACCAGCGGGAGTAACACAGATACGCAGTATTTT. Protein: CASSVTTSGSNTDTQYF.

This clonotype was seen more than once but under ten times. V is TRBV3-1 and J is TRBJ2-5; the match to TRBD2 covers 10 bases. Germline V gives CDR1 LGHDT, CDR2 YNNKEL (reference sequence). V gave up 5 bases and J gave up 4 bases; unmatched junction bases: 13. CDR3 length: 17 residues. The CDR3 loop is CASSRRLAGGFRETQYF. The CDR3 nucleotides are TGTGCCAGCAGCAGGCGATTAGCGGGAGGATTCCGAGAGACCCAGTACTTC.

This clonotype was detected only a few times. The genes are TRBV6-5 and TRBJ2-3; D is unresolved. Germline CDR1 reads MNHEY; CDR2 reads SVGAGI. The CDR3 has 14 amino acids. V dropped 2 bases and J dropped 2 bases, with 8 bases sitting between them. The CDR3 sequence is CASSYSQITDTQYF. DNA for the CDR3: TGTGCCAGCAGTTACAGTCAAATCACAGATACGCAGTATTTT.

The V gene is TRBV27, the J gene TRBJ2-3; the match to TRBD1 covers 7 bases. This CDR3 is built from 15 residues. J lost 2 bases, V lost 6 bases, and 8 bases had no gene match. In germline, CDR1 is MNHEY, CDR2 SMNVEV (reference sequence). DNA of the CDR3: TGTGCCAGCAGGAGAGGGGGCCCTAACACAGATACGCAGTATTTT. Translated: CASRRGGPNTDTQYF.

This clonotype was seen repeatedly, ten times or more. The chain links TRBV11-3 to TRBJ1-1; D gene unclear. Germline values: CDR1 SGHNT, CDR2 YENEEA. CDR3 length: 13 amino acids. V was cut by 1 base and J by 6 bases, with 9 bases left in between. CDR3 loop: CASSLGALPEAFF. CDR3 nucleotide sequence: TGTGCCAGCAGCTTAGGGGCATTACCTGAAGCTTTCTTT.

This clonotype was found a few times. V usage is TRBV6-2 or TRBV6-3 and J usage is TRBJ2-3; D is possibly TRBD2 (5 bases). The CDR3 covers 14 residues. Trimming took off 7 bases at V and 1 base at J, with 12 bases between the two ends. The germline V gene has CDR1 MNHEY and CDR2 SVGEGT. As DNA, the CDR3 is TGTGCCAGCACCTGGACTTCCCGCACAGATACGCAGTATTTT. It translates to CASTWTSRTDTQYF.

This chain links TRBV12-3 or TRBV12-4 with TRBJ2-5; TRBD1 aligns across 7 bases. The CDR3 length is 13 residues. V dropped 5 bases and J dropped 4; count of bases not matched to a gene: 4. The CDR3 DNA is TGTGCCAGCAGTGGACAGGCGAGAGAGACCCAGTACTTC. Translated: CASSGQARETQYF.

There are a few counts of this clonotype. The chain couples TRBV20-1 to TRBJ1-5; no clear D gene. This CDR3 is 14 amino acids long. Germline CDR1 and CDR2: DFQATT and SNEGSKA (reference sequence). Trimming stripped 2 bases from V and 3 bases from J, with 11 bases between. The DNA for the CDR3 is TGCAGTGCTAGACCCCAGGTGATCAATCAGCCCCAGCATTTT. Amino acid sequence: CSARPQVINQPQHF.

The CDR3 DNA follows: TGTGCCAGCAGGCTAGGTTCGGTTGTTCTGGACACTGAAGCTTTCTTT. Translation: CASRLGSVVLDTEAFF. The V and J genes are TRBV27 and TRBJ1-1; D call uncertain. Germline V CDR1 and CDR2: MNHEY, SMNVEV (reference sequence). CDR3 length: 16 amino acids. V was trimmed by 6 bases and J by 3 bases, leaving 20 bases between them.

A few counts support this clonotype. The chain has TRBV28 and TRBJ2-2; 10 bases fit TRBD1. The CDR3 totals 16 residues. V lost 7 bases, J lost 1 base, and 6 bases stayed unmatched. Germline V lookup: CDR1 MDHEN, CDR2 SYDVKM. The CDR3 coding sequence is TGTGCCAGCACCCTGGGACAGGGGCTGAACACCGGGGAGCTGTTTTTT. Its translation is CASTLGQGLNTGELFF.

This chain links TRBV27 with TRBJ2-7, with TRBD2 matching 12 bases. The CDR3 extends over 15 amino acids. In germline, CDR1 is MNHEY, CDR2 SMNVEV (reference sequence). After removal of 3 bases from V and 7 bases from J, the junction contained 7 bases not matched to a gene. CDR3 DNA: TGTGCCAGCAGTTTCCTAGCGGGGGGGATGGGGGAGCAGTACTTC. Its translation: CASSFLAGGMGEQYF.